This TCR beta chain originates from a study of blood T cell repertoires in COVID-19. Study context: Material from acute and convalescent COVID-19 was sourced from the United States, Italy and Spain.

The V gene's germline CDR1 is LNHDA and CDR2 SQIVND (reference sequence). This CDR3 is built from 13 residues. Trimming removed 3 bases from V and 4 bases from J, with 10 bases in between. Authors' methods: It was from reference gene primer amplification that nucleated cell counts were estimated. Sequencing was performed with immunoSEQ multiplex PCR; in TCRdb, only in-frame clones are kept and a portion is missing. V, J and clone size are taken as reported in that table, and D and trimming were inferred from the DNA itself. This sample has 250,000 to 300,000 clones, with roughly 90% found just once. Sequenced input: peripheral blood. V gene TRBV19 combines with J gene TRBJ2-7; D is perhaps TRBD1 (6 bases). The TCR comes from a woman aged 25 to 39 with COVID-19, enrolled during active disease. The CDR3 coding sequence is TGTGCCAGTAGTATGGGACACGATTACGAGCAGTACTTC. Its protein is CASSMGHDYEQYF.